The sequence of this T cell receptor beta chain was determined in a study of OX40 agonist ivuxolimab in advanced cancers. CDR3 length equals 11 residues. Germline V gene sequence: CDR1 KGHSH, CDR2 LQKENI. V was shortened by 6 bases and J by 8 bases, with 10 bases between the two germline ends. This table comes from immunoSEQ multiplex PCR, and its TCRdb copy is limited to in-frame clones, with some not included. The table lists around 140,000 clones, about nine tenths of them singletons. This specimen was CD4+ or CD8+ T cells sorted from blood, taken in a trial of the OX40 agonist ivuxolimab. The receptor was isolated from an adult with an advanced solid tumor such as melanoma, head and neck, liver or kidney cancer. This rearrangement joins TRBV18 to TRBJ1-1, with D tentatively TRBD1 (6 bases). In DNA, the CDR3 is TGTGCCAGCTCTCTCCAGGGGGAAGCTTTCTTT. It is translated as CASSLQGEAFF.